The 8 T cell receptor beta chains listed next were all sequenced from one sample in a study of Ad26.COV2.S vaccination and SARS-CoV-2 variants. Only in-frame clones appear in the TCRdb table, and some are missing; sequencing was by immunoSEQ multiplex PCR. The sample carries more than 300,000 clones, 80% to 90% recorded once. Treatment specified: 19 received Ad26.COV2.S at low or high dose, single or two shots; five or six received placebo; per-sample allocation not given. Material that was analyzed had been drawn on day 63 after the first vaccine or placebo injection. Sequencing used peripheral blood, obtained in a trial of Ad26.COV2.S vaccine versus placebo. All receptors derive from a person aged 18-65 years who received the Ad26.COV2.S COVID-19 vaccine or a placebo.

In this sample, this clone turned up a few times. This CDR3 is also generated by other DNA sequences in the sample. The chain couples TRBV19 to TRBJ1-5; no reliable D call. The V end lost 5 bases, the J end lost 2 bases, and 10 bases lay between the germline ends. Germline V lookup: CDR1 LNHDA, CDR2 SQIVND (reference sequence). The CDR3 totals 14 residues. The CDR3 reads CASSVGSGNQPQHF. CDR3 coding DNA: TGTGCCAGTAGTGTAGGGAGTGGCAATCAGCCCCAGCATTTT.

This CDR3 is CASSYLRTDEETQYF. The CDR3 region has the DNA TGTGCCAGCAGTTACTTGAGGACTGATGAAGAGACCCAGTACTTC. The chain uses TRBV28 and TRBJ2-5; weak D call: TRBD2 (5 bases). The CDR3 consists of 15 residues. Trimming shortened V by 4 bases and J by 3 bases, and 15 bases separated the two germline ends. CDR1 is MDHEN and CDR2 is SYDVKM in the germline V gene. Together with reference TRBV28 and TRBJ2-5, the CDR3 gives the full variable domain: DVKVTQSSRYLVKRTGEKVFLECVQDMDHENMFWYRQDPGLGLRLIYFSYDVKMKEKGDIPEGYSVSREKKERFSLILESASTNQTSMYLCASSYLRTDEETQYFGPGTRLLVL.

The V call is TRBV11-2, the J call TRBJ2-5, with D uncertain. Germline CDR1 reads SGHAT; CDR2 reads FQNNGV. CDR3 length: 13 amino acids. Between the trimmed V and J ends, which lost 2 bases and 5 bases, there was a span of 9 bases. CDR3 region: CASSLLAHETQYF. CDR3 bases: TGTGCCAGCAGCTTATTAGCTCACGAGACCCAGTACTTC.

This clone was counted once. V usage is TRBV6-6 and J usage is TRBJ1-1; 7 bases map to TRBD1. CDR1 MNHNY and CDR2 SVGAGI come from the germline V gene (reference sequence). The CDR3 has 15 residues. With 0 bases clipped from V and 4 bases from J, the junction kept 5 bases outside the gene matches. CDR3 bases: TGTGCCAGCAGTTACTCTGGAGGGGGCAGCACTGAAGCTTTCTTT. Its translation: CASSYSGGGSTEAFF.

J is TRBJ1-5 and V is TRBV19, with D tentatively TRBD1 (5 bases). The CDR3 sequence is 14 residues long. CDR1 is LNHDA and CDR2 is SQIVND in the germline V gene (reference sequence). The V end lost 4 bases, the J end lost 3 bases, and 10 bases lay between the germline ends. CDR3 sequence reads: CASSRDSYNQPQHF. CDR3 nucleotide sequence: TGTGCCAGTAGTAGAGACAGTTACAATCAGCCCCAGCATTTT.

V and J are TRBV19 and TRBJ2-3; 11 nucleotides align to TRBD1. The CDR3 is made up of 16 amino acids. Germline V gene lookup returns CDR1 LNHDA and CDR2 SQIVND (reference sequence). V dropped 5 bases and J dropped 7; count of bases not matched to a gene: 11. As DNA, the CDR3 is TGTGCCAGTAGTCCCCTCCGTGGACAGGGGGCAAATACGCAGTATTTT. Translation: CASSPLRGQGANTQYF.

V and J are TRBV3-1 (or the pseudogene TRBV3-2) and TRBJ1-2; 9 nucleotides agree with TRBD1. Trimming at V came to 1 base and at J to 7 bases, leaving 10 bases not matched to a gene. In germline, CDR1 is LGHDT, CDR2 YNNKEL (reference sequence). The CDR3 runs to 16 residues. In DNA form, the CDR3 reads TGTGCCAGCAGCCAAGTTGGGACAGGGAGACAGGTTGGCTACACCTTC. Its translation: CASSQVGTGRQVGYTF.

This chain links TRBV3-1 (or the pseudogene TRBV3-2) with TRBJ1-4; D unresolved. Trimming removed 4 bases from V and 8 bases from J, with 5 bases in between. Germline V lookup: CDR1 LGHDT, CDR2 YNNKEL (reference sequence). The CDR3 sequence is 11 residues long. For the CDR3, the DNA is TGTGCCAGCAGCCGGACCGAAAAACTGTTTTTT. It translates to CASSRTEKLFF.